This TCR beta chain was sequenced during a study of T cells after yellow fever vaccination. A word on this clonotype: Antigen: not known.

TCRdb itself ran the 5' RACE reads through MiXCR, one entry per CDR3 protein. This sample has some 300,000 distinct CDR3 sequences, with roughly 10% found just once. General observations from the study: Contamination of FACS-sorted repertoires by abundant clonotypes from the bulk population could occur. The study re-detected most primary-vaccination clones after the booster (around 96% CD4, roughly 90% CD8). Only a minor proportion of clonotypes was detected across both CD4 and CD8 compartments.

The sample was CD4+ T cells sorted from PBMCs, taken 45 days after the yellow fever booster vaccination. The clonotype originates from a man younger than 30 who received the YFV17D yellow fever vaccine.

The CDR3, as DNA: TGTGCCAGCAGCTTAGTTGGCAGGGGACCAGATACGCAGTATTTT. Its protein is CASSLVGRGPDTQYF. J is TRBJ2-3 and V is TRBV11-2; D might be TRBD1 (6 bases). Germline V CDR1 and CDR2: SGHAT, FQNNGV. The CDR3 consists of 15 residues. Deletions cut 1 base from V and 4 bases from J, with 12 bases between.